This T cell receptor (beta chain) was sequenced for a study of regulatory T cells in long-lasting Graves disease. Study-level findings and limits: Whereas new patients shared 950 to 1,000 public clonotypes, persistent patients shared more, at a few thousand. Only peripheral blood was studied, not thyroid tissue.

This clonotype showed up just a few times. What it recognizes is unknown. Germline V gene lookup returns CDR1 KGHDR and CDR2 SFDVKD. The V segment lost 4 bases and the J segment 1 base; nucleotides outside the gene matches: 3. This CDR3 region has 15 residues. Regarding time point: persistent/refractory GD, antithyroid drugs over 5 years with positive TRAb. Following extraction of RNA from PBMCs, that RNA was used to make the TCR library. Patients hailed from an endocrinology department in Xi'an, China. Relying on iRepertoire HTBI primers and Arm-PCR of CDR3 regions, the team built TCR beta libraries. Per the original data handling: Looking across samples, the authors found some 60 TRBV and 13 to 15 TRBJ segments. TCRdb re-called the multiplex PCR reads with MiXCR, one entry per CDR3 protein. These V and J calls derive from TCRdb rather than the authors' analysis. The profile covers hundreds of thousands of distinct CDR3 sequences, with 25% to 35% appearing a single time and roughly 40% taken by the ten largest.

The specimen comprised peripheral blood mononuclear cells (PBMCs), sampled when the disease was refractory, from a patient treated with antithyroid drugs. The chain uses TRBV24-1 and TRBJ1-1, with 9 positions matching TRBD1. The TCR originated in a female donor with Graves disease. The CDR3 here is CATSDPGQGNTEAFF. CDR3 nucleotides: TGTGCCACCAGTGACCCGGGACAGGGGAACACTGAAGCTTTCTTT.